This T cell receptor beta chain was sequenced for a study of regulatory T cells in long-lasting Graves disease. Notes on the study in general: More public clonotypes were shared by persistent patients (around 2,800) than by new patients (roughly 1,000). Persistent disease was associated with favored TRBV28 usage and with favored use of TRBJ1-2 and TRBJ2-5.

Time point: persistent/refractory GD, antithyroid drugs over 5 years with positive TRAb. Extracted PBMC RNA gave rise to the TCR library. Library construction for TCR beta used iRepertoire HTBI primers and Arm-PCR of CDR3 regions. TCRdb reanalysed the multiplex PCR reads using MiXCR and keeps one entry per CDR3 protein. Here the sample spans 600,000 to 850,000 distinct CDR3 sequences, around 30% being singletons. The germline V gene encodes CDR1 SGHTA and CDR2 FQGTGA. The CDR3 totals 15 residues. About this clonotype itself: As yet, its antigen is unknown. One junction end disagrees with the germline gene, perhaps due to a read error.

This sample comprised peripheral blood mononuclear cells (PBMCs), obtained when the disease was refractory, from a patient treated with antithyroid drugs. This chain links TRBV7-3 with TRBJ1-1, with D possibly being TRBD1 (6 bases). The clonotype comes from a female donor with Graves disease. In nucleotides, the CDR3 is TGTGCTAGCAGTCTAGAAGTCGGGGGGCGCACTGAAGCTTTCTTT. Encoded protein: CASSLEVGGRTEAFF.